This entry features one T cell receptor beta chain sequence. This clonotype was counted only a few times. Its antigen is currently not known. It has no much larger one-base neighbor in the sample; base qualities were not kept. This sample was taken from a study of T cells after yellow fever vaccination (dated by TCRdb to between 2018 and 2021). With regard to the full study: Libraries from fractions with low cell numbers were prepared with the SMART-Seq v4 Ultra Low Input RNA kit. To follow T-cell clones before and after both primary and booster YFV17D yellow fever vaccination, bulk TCR alpha and beta repertoires underwent longitudinal sequencing. Two healthy male donors, one aged 18 to 30 and one aged 30 to 40 years, were included in the cohort. Blood was drawn at multiple timepoints before and after primary and secondary immunization, with bulk PBMC replicates and cell subsets isolated.

Measured from the cysteine to the phenylalanine, the CDR3 is 14 residues long. The kept DNA is CDR3 alone, 42 bases in frame from the first base. The V end loses 6 bases and the J end loses 2 bases, and a stretch of 14 bases separates them. CDR1 and CDR2 are drawn from the germline V gene (reference sequence): SEHNR, FQNEAQ. This specimen's treatment or condition label, per the study, means: live attenuated yellow fever vaccine strain. PBMCs were isolated from peripheral blood using a standard Ficoll-Paque protocol. Dynabeads CD4 and CD8 positive selection kits were used to isolate CD4 and CD8 T-cell fractions. TriZol was used to extract RNA from bulk PBMCs, CD4 and CD8 fractions, and dextramer-positive and dextramer-negative fractions. Synthesis of TCR cDNA relied on 5'RACE template switching, a step that introduced a universal primer site along with unique molecular identifiers. cDNA synthesis was primed from both the TCR alpha and TCR beta constant segments. Two PCR steps were used to amplify libraries, with sample barcodes and sequencing adapters being added in the second step. Sequencing of libraries was performed on Illumina HiSeq 2500 (2x100 bp) or NovaSeq (2x150 bp). The source study handled its data this way. Reads were demultiplexed and collapsed into UMI consensus sequences with MIGEC, and V(D)J alignment was performed with MiXCR. Vaccine-responding clonotypes were defined with edgeR using replicate PBMC samples, requiring FDR below 0.01 and a log2 fold change above 5 up to day 15. Each bulk clonotype was labeled CD4 or CD8 based on which sequenced repertoire, CD4 or CD8, contained the clonotype at higher abundance. TCRdb ran its own pipeline on the public reads, namely fastp trimming at Q25 and MiXCR clone calling, and kept in-frame beta chains. Each CDR3 protein gets just one entry, which takes the most common genes and DNA from the rows behind it. These V and J calls rely on TCRdb rather than the paper's analysis. This sample holds about 230,000 distinct CDR3 sequences; 6% to 8% were observed only once. The ten largest clones add up to about 1% of the sample.

What the work shows at the level of the full study, not this receptor alone: Compared with the primary T-cell response, the secondary T-cell response was faster but weaker, reaching its peak on day 5 rather than on day 15. Because abundant contaminating clonotypes from the bulk population could be contained in FACS-sorted repertoires, computational filtering was required. Because the study included only a couple of donors, the extent to which the findings can be generalized is limited. After the booster, most clones that had expanded after primary vaccination were detected again (around 96% of CD4 and around 88% of CD8), suggesting broad maintenance of memory. A small share of clonotypes occurred in both CD4 and CD8 compartments, likely arising from convergent recombination.

The sequence joins TRBV7-9 to TRBJ2-7; no D gene call is confident. Source: CD4+ T cells sorted from PBMCs, taken on the day of the yellow fever booster vaccination. This receptor was identified in a man in his thirties or forties who received the YFV17D yellow fever vaccine. The CDR3 loop reads CASSTTDPPYEQYF. The DNA sequence reads TGTGCCAGCAGTACGACGGACCCTCCCTACGAGCAGTACTTC.